This T cell receptor beta chain was sequenced during a study of cytomegalovirus exposure and HLA in healthy donors. The junction had 5 bases not matched to a gene; V was cut back by 3 bases and J by 3 bases. The CDR3 spans 15 residues. Germline lookup yields CDR1 SNHLY and CDR2 FYNNEI. In nominal health when sampled, donors likely had unrecorded immune exposures nonetheless. Study-level findings and limits: Around 160 TCR beta chains were listed as cytomegalovirus-associated.

PCR used 60 Vbeta primers and 13 Jbeta primers. The data were produced by immunoSEQ multiplex PCR, yet TCRdb's version contains in-frame clones alone and is incomplete. The data contain 130,000 to 150,000 clones, around 79% of them seen just once; the ten biggest clones take up under 3%. As to this clone: Its antigen is undetermined.

The rearrangement joins TRBV2 to TRBJ2-7; 10 bases align to TRBD2. The TCR comes from a man aged 40-55 years in good health and CMV-seropositive. The sequencing input was PBMCs. This CDR3 is CASSESSGSFYEQYF. CDR3 in DNA: TGTGCCAGCAGTGAGTCTAGCGGGAGTTTCTACGAGCAGTACTTC.